These 28 T cell receptor beta chains were sequenced from one sample in a study of CD8 T cells in Susac syndrome. Random hexamers were used to reverse transcribe an amount of about 0.45 to 1 ug RNA. TCRdb passed the immunoSEQ multiplex PCR reads through MiXCR, listing each CDR3 protein once. In the table there are some 180,000 distinct CDR3 sequences, just under 95% of which are singletons. Sequences were obtained from CD4+ T cells from PBMCs. The receptor set was obtained from a human donor with Susac syndrome.

V gene TRBV20-1 combines with J gene TRBJ2-5, with D unclear. Per germline, CDR1 DFQATT and CDR2 SNEGSKA (reference sequence). Trimming removed 0 bases at V and 5 bases at J, with 10 bases between. The length of the CDR3 is 13 residues. The DNA of the CDR3 is TGCAGTGCTAGAGACCTGGGCGGCGAGACCCAGTACTTC. Its translation is CSARDLGGETQYF.

This chain joins TRBV5-5 and TRBJ2-1; D unresolved. The CDR3 loop spans 11 amino acids. Trimming took off 1 base at V and 9 bases at J, with 5 bases between the two ends. The V gene's germline CDR1 is SGHKS and CDR2 YYEKEE (reference sequence). The CDR3 bases are TGTGCCAGCAGCTTGAACGGTGAGCAGTTCTTC. Translating it yields CASSLNGEQFF.

This chain uses TRBV18 with TRBJ2-1; 7 nucleotides line up with TRBD1. Trimming removed 0 bases from V and 5 bases from J; junction bases left unmatched: 4. Germline CDR1 is KGHSH and CDR2 is LQKENI. CDR3 length: 15 residues. CDR3 residues: CASSPPRQGHNEQFF. For the CDR3, the DNA is TGTGCCAGCTCACCACCGAGACAGGGCCACAATGAGCAGTTCTTC.

This chain joins TRBV11-2 and TRBJ2-3; TRBD1 matches at 10 bases. CDR1 is SGHAT, CDR2 FQNNGV, per germline. The CDR3 has 14 residues. V was clipped by 5 bases and J by 6 bases; unmatched bases: 5. CDR3 amino acids: CASSETGGGDTQYF. The CDR3 bases are TGTGCCAGCAGCGAGACAGGGGGCGGGGATACGCAGTATTTT.

The rearrangement links TRBV5-1 to TRBJ1-1; weak D call: TRBD1 (6 bases). This CDR3 region has 14 residues. CDR1 and CDR2 from the germline V gene are SGHRS and YFSETQ. Trimming left V 4 bases short and J 3 bases short, with 13 bases between. In DNA, the CDR3 is TGCGCCAGCAGCCAACCCGGGGGGCACACTGAAGCTTTCTTT. It codes for CASSQPGGHTEAFF.

V and J are TRBV7-2 and TRBJ2-5, with 8 bases identical to TRBD1. This CDR3 has 14 residues. Trimming at V came to 2 bases and at J to 6 bases, leaving 5 bases not matched to a gene. Germline-derived CDR1 and CDR2 are SGHTA and FQGNSA. DNA of the CDR3: TGTGCCAGCAGCTTAAGCGACAGGGGACAGACCCAGTACTTC. It specifies CASSLSDRGQTQYF.

The V call is TRBV11-2, the J call TRBJ2-3; D gene unclear. CDR1 is SGHAT, CDR2 FQNNGV, per germline. The V end was cut by 7 bases, the J end by 6 bases, with 17 bases between. There are 14 residues in the CDR3. CDR3 amino acids: CASKPPTLSDTQYF. CDR3 DNA sequence: TGTGCCAGCAAACCACCCACATTATCTGATACGCAGTATTTT.

The chain joins TRBV29-1 to TRBJ2-1; no clear D gene. The CDR3 has 13 amino acids. V was trimmed by 1 base and J by 2 bases, leaving 6 bases between them. Per germline, CDR1 SQVTM and CDR2 ANQGSEA. CDR3 bases: TGCAGCGTTGAAGTCGGCCCCTACAATGAGCAGTTCTTC. Protein sequence: CSVEVGPYNEQFF.

The chain employs TRBV12-3 or TRBV12-4 and TRBJ2-7; D is undetermined. This CDR3 has 13 residues. V was shortened by 4 bases and J by 12 bases, with 19 bases between the two germline ends. The CDR3 reads CASSSRHLSSRYF. The DNA for the CDR3 is TGTGCCAGCAGTTCGCGACACCTTTCTTCCCGGTACTTC.

This clonotype appeared a single time. The J gene is TRBJ2-5, the V gene TRBV30; the D is unclear. This CDR3 has 13 residues. Trimming cost V 1 base and J 2 bases, with 8 bases left between them. From germline, CDR1 is GTSNPN and CDR2 SVGIG (reference sequence). CDR3 amino acids: CAWSASRQETQYF. For the CDR3, the DNA is TGTGCCTGGAGTGCCAGCCGACAAGAGACCCAGTACTTC. The full variable domain, rest sourced from reference TRBV30 and TRBJ2-5, is SQTIHQWPATLVQPVGSPLSLECTVEGTSNPNLYWYRQAAGRGLQLLFYSVGIGQISSEVPQNLSASRPQDRQFILSSKKLLLSDSGFYLCAWSASRQETQYFGPGTRLLVL.

The chain carries TRBV30 and TRBJ2-1; TRBD2 aligns across 9 bases. The CDR3 runs to 15 residues. Germline V lookup: CDR1 GTSNPN, CDR2 SVGIG (reference sequence). With V trimmed by 2 bases and J by 4 bases, 6 bases remained unmatched. The CDR3 is CAWSLGLAAYNEQFF. The CDR3 DNA reads as TGTGCCTGGAGTTTGGGACTAGCCGCATACAATGAGCAGTTCTTC.

The V call is TRBV5-1, the J call TRBJ2-5; 8 bases align to TRBD2. The germline V gene has CDR1 SGHRS and CDR2 YFSETQ. V dropped 0 bases and J dropped 5; count of bases not matched to a gene: 6. This CDR3 is 15 amino acids long. CDR3 in DNA: TGCGCCAGCAGCTTGGCCCCAGCGGGAGTGGAGACCCAGTACTTC. Translated, it gives CASSLAPAGVETQYF.

J is TRBJ1-1 and V is TRBV20-1, with 9 bases that match TRBD1. The germline CDR1 and CDR2 sequences are DFQATT and SNEGSKA (reference sequence). This CDR3 has 14 amino acids. Trimming at V came to 3 bases and at J to 5 bases, leaving 7 bases not matched to a gene. The CDR3 DNA reads as TGCAGTGCTAGCGGGGGACAGGGACGAACTGAAGCTTTCTTT. Amino acids: CSASGGQGRTEAFF.

The chain links TRBV4-2 to TRBJ1-1; D is possibly TRBD1 (5 bases). V was shortened by 5 bases and J by 3 bases, with 16 bases between the two germline ends. The CDR3 runs to 15 residues. Germline V gene lookup returns CDR1 LGHNA and CDR2 YNFKEQ. CDR3 amino acids: CASSARTFGDTEAFF. The CDR3 DNA is TGTGCCAGCAGCGCCCGGACATTTGGGGACACTGAAGCTTTCTTT.

This chain links TRBV6-6 with TRBJ1-1, with a possible D match to TRBD1 (5 bases). Germline CDR1 MNHNY, CDR2 SVGAGI (reference sequence). V lost 2 bases to trimming and J lost 3 bases, with 7 bases between them. The CDR3 is 13 residues long. CDR3 DNA: TGTGCCAGCAGTTACCTGGGGGACACTGAAGCTTTCTTT. It codes for CASSYLGDTEAFF.

The rearrangement uses TRBV4-3 and TRBJ2-1; possible D gene TRBD2, 6 bases. Germline lookup yields CDR1 LGHNA and CDR2 YSLEER. This CDR3 is 17 amino acids long. V was pared by 0 bases and J by 3 bases, with 15 bases between. The DNA of the CDR3 is TGCGCCAGCAGCCAAGATTACGGGGGAGGAATCTACAATGAGCAGTTCTTC. It is translated as CASSQDYGGGIYNEQFF.

This chain uses TRBV29-1 with TRBJ2-3, with 8 positions matching TRBD2. The CDR3 has 13 residues. Trimming at V came to 2 bases and at J to 6 bases, leaving 4 bases not matched to a gene. Germline values: CDR1 SQVTM, CDR2 ANQGSEA. The CDR3 sequence is CSVETGGEDTQYF. The CDR3 nucleotides are TGCAGCGTTGAAACCGGGGGGGAGGATACGCAGTATTTT.

The CDR3 nucleotides read TGTGCCAGTGAGGGCGGGACGCGGCCGATGAACACTGAAGCTTTCTTT. This translates into CASEGGTRPMNTEAFF. V and J are TRBV19 and TRBJ1-1, with D possibly TRBD1 on 5 matching bases. The CDR3 has 16 amino acids. The germline V gene has CDR1 LNHDA and CDR2 SQIVND (reference sequence). V was trimmed by 8 bases and J by 0 bases, leaving 19 bases between them.

The rearrangement links TRBV20-1 to TRBJ2-6, with unresolved D. Germline V gives CDR1 DFQATT, CDR2 SNEGSKA (reference sequence). The CDR3 is made up of 13 amino acids. Between the trimmed V and J ends, which lost 3 bases and 4 bases, there was a span of 7 bases. CDR3 sequence reads: CSARVHGANVLTF. The CDR3 coding sequence is TGCAGTGCTAGGGTCCACGGGGCCAACGTCCTGACTTTC.

V and J are TRBV12-5 and TRBJ2-2, with 8 positions matching TRBD1. Per the germline V gene, CDR1 is LGHNT and CDR2 is FRNRAP. The V segment lost 4 bases and the J segment 4 bases; nucleotides outside the gene matches: 2. The length of the CDR3 is 14 residues. This CDR3 reads CASGSDRGTGELFF. The CDR3 bases are TGTGCTAGTGGTTCTGACAGGGGCACCGGGGAGCTGTTTTTT. The complete variable domain, with remaining parts taken from reference TRBV12-5 and TRBJ2-2, reads DARVTQTPRHKVTEMGQEVTMRCQPILGHNTVFWYRQTMMQGLELLAYFRNRAPLDDSGMPKDRFSAEMPDATLATLKIQPSEPRDSAVYFCASGSDRGTGELFFGEGSRLTVL.

This sequence joins TRBV6-6 and TRBJ1-2; unclear D gene. CDR1 and CDR2 from the germline V gene are MNHNY and SVGAGI (reference sequence). The germline V and J ends were trimmed by 5 bases and 8 bases, with 12 bases remaining between them. The CDR3 is 12 residues long. The CDR3 DNA sequence: TGTGCCAGCAGTCCCAGCCCTGGGGGCTACACCTTC. Translated, it gives CASSPSPGGYTF.

This chain joins TRBV2 and TRBJ2-5, with a tentative D call TRBD1 (6 bases). Germline CDR1 and CDR2: SNHLY and FYNNEI. There are 15 residues in the CDR3. V was clipped by 4 bases and J by 1 base, with 13 bases between them. CDR3 region: CASSGGTPIQETQYF. The DNA for the CDR3 is TGTGCCAGCAGTGGGGGGACACCCATCCAAGAGACCCAGTACTTC.

V and J are TRBV5-1 and TRBJ2-5; 7 positions match TRBD1. Germline V CDR1 and CDR2: SGHRS, YFSETQ. This CDR3 spans 14 amino acids. The ends lost 4 bases at V and 5 bases at J; junction bases unmatched: 8. CDR3 residues: CASSPQGQRETQYF. The CDR3 nucleotides read TGCGCCAGCAGCCCGCAGGGACAGAGGGAGACCCAGTACTTC.

CDR3 DNA: TGCGCCAGCAGCTTGGTGATGGGCGGGAGGTCTGCGGAGACCCAGTACTTC. It translates to CASSLVMGGRSAETQYF. V usage is TRBV5-1 and J usage is TRBJ2-5; 8 nucleotides agree with TRBD2. This CDR3 region has 17 residues. The germline CDR1 and CDR2 sequences are SGHRS and YFSETQ. Trimming cost V 0 bases and J 5 bases; bases outside gene matches: 12.

The CDR3 nucleotides read TGCAGTGCTAGTCGGGGGATGGACGGCTACACCTTC. Its translation: CSASRGMDGYTF. This sequence joins TRBV20-1 and TRBJ1-2; D is perhaps TRBD1 (5 bases). The CDR3 spans 12 residues. Germline CDR1 is DFQATT and CDR2 is SNEGSKA (reference sequence). Trimming cost V 3 bases and J 8 bases, with 13 bases left between them.

This chain links TRBV5-4 with TRBJ2-7, with 8 positions matching TRBD2. The CDR3 sequence is 15 residues long. Germline CDR1 SGHNT, CDR2 YYREEE (reference sequence). Losses at the gene ends were 4 bases for V and 5 bases for J; bases not matched to a gene: 11. The CDR3 coding sequence is TGTGCCAGCAGCCAGCCCAGCGGGAGTTCCCACGAGCAGTACTTC. Encoded protein: CASSQPSGSSHEQYF. Based on the CDR3 plus reference TRBV5-4 and TRBJ2-7, the full variable domain is ETGVTQSPTHLIKTRGQQVTLRCSSQSGHNTVSWYQQALGQGPQFIFQYYREEENGRGNFPPRFSGLQFPNYSSELNVNALELDDSALYLCASSQPSGSSHEQYFGPGTRLTVT.

This rearrangement joins TRBV20-1 to TRBJ1-2, with D tentatively TRBD1 (5 bases). Between the trimmed V and J ends, which lost 5 bases and 8 bases, there was a span of 12 bases. Germline CDR1 DFQATT, CDR2 SNEGSKA (reference sequence). CDR3 length: 11 amino acids. The CDR3 loop reads CSAPTRGGYTF. The CDR3, as DNA: TGCAGTGCTCCCACCCGGGGCGGCTACACCTTC.

The chain joins TRBV5-5 to TRBJ1-1; D is unclear. The V gene's germline CDR1 is SGHKS and CDR2 YYEKEE (reference sequence). Between the trimmed V and J ends, which lost 0 bases and 3 bases, there was a span of 12 bases. There are 15 residues in the CDR3. For the CDR3, the DNA is TGTGCCAGCAGCTTGGAAGGTATTCGGTACACTGAAGCTTTCTTT. This sequence encodes CASSLEGIRYTEAFF.